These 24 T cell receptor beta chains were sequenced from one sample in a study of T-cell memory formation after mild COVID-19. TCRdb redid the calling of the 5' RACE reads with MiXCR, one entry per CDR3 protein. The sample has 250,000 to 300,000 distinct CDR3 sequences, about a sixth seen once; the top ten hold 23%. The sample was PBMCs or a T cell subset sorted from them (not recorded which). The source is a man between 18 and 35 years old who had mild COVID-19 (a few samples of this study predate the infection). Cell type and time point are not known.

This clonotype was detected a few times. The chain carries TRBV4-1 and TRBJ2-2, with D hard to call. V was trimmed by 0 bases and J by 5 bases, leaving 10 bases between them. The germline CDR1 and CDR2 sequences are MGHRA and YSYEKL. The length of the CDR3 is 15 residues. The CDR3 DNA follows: TGCGCCAGCAGCCAAGAACCAGCCCCAACCGGGGAGCTGTTTTTT. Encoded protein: CASSQEPAPTGELFF.

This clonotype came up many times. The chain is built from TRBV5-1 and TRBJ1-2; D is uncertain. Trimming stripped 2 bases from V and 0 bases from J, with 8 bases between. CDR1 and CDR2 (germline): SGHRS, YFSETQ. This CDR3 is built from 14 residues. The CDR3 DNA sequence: TGCGCCAGCAGCTTCGACGATACTAACTATGGCTACACCTTC. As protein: CASSFDDTNYGYTF.

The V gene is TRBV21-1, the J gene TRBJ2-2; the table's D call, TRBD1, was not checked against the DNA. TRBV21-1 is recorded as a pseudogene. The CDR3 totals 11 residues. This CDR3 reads CASSPRRPGFF. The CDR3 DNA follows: TGTGCCAGCAGCCCCCGACGTCCGGGTTTTTTT.

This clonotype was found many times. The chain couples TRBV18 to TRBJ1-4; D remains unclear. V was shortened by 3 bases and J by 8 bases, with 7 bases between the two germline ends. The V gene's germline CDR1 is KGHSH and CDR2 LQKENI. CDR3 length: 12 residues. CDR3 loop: CASSPFTEKLFF. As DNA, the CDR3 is TGTGCCAGCTCACCCTTTACGGAAAAACTGTTTTTT.

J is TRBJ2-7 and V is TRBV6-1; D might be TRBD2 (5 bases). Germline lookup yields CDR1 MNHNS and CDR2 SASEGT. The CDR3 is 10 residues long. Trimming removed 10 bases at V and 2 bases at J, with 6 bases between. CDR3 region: CATGTYEQYV. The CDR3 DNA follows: TGTGCCACCGGGACCTACGAGCAGTACGTC.

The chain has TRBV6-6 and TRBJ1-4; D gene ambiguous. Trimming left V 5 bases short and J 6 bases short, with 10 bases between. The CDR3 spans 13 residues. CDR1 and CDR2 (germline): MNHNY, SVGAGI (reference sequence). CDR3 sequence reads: CASSRSFDEKLFF. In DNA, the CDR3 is TGTGCCAGCAGTCGCTCCTTTGATGAAAAACTGTTTTTT.

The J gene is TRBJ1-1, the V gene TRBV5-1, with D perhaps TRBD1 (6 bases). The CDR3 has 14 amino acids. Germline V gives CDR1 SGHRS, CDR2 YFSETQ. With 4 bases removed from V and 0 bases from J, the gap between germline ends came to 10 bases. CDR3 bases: TGCGCCAGCAGCAGGACAGTCATGAACACTGAAGCTTTCTTT. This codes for CASSRTVMNTEAFF.

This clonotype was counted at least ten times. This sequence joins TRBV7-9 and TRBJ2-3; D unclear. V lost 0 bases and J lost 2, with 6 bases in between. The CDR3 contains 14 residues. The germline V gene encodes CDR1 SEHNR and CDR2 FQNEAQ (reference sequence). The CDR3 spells CASSLATHTDTQYF. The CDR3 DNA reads TGTGCCAGCAGCTTAGCCACCCACACAGATACGCAGTATTTT.

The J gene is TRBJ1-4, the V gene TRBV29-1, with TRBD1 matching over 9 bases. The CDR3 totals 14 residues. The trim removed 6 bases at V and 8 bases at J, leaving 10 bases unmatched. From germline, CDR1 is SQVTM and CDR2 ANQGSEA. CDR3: CSVSGGQGSEKLFF. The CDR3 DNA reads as TGCAGCGTCTCCGGGGGACAGGGTAGCGAAAAACTGTTTTTT. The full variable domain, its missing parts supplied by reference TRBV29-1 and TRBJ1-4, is SAVISQKPSRDICQRGTSLTIQCQVDSQVTMMFWYRQQPGQSLTLIATANQGSEATYESGFVIDKFPISRPNLTFSTLTVSNMSPEDSSIYLCSVSGGQGSEKLFFGSGTQLSVL.

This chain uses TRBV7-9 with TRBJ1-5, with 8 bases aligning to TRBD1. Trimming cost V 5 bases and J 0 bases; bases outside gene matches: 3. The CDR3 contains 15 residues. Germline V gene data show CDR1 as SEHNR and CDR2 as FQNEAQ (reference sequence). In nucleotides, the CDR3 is TGTGCCAGCAGCGGTCAGGGGGCTAGCAATCAGCCCCAGCATTTT. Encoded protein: CASSGQGASNQPQHF.

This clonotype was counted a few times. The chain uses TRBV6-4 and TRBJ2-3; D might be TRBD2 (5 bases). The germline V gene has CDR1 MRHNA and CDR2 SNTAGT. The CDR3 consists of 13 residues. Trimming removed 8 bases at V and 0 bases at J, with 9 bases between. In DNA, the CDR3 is TGTGCCAGCCGGTCGGGGAGCACAGATACGCAGTATTTT. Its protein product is CASRSGSTDTQYF.

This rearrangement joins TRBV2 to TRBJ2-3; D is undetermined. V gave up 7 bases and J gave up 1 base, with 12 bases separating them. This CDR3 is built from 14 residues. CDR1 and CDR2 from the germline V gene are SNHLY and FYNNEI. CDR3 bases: TGTGCCAGCACCCTGCTAGGCGGCACAGATACGCAGTATTTT. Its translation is CASTLLGGTDTQYF.

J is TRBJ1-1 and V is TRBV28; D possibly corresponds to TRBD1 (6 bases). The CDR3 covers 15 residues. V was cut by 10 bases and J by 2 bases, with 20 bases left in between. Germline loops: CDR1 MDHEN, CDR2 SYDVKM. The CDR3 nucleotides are TGTGCCACCAACGCAAGGGGGGGGGCAAACACTGAAGCTTTCTTT. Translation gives CATNARGGANTEAFF.

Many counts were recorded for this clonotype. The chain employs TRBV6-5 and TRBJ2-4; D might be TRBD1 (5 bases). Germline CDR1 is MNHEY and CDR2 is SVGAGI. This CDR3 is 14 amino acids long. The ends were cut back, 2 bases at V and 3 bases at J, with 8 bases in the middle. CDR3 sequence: CASSYRGGKNIQYF. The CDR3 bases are TGTGCCAGCAGTTACAGGGGTGGCAAAAACATTCAGTACTTC.

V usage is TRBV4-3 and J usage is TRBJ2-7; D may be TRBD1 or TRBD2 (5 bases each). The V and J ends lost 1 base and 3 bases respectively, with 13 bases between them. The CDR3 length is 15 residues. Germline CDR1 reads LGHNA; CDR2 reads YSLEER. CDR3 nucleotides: TGCGCCAGCAGCCAAGGACCGGGACGGCACTACGAGCAGTACTTC. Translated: CASSQGPGRHYEQYF.

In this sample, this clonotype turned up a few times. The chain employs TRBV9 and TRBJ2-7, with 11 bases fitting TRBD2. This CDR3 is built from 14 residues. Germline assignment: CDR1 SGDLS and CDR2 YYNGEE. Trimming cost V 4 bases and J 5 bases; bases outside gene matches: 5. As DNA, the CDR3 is TGTGCCAGCAGCAAGACTAGCGGGGTCCACGAGCAGTACTTC. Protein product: CASSKTSGVHEQYF.

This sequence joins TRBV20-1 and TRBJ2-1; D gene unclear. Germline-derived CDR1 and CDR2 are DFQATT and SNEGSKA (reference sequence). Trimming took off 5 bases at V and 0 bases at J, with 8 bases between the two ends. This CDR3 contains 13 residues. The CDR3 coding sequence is TGCAGTGCTGGTGAGAGCTCCTACAATGAGCAGTTCTTC. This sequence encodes CSAGESSYNEQFF.

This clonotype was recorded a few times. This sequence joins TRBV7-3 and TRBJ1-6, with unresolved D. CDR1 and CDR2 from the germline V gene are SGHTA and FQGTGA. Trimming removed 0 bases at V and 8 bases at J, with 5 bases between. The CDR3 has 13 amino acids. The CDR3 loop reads CASSLTTDSPLHF. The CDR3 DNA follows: TGTGCCAGCAGCTTAACCACGGATTCACCCCTCCACTTT.

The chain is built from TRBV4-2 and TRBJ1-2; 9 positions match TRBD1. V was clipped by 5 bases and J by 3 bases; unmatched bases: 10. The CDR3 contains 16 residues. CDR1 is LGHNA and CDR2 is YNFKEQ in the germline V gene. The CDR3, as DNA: TGTGCCAGCAGCTCCAGGTCAGGGGACAGGGACTATGGCTACACCTTC. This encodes CASSSRSGDRDYGYTF.

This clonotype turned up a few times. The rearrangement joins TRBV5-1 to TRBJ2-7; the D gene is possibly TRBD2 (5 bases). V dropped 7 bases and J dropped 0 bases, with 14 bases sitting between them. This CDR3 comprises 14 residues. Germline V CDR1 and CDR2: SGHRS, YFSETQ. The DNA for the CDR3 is TGCGCCAGCCGGTGGACTCTTAGCTCCTACGAGCAGTACTTC. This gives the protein CASRWTLSSYEQYF.

The CDR3 sequence: CATSDRDSPYEQYV. CDR3 DNA sequence: TGTGCCACCAGCGATCGGGACAGCCCCTACGAGCAGTACGTC. The genes are TRBV15 and TRBJ2-7, with 7 nucleotides matching TRBD1. The CDR3 length is 14 residues. Germline V gives CDR1 LNHNV, CDR2 YYDKDF (reference sequence). V trimming: 5 bases; J trimming: 2 bases; junction bases outside the gene matches: 6.

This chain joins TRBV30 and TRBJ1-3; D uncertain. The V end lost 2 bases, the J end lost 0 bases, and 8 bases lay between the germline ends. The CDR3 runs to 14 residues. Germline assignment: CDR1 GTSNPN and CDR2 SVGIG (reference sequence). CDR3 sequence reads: CAWSRLSSGNTIYF. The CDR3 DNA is TGTGCCTGGAGTAGGCTCAGCTCTGGAAACACCATATATTTT.

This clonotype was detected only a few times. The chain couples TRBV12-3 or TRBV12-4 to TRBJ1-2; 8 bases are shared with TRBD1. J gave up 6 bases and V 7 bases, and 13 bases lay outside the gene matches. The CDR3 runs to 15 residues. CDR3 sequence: CASTPGQGRGHGYTF. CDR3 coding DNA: TGTGCCAGCACCCCAGGACAGGGACGAGGCCATGGCTACACCTTC.

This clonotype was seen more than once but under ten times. CDR3 in amino acids: CASSRGTSGGASTDTQYF. Written as DNA, the CDR3 is TGTGCCAGCAGCCGCGGGACTAGCGGGGGAGCTAGCACAGATACGCAGTATTTT. The chain uses TRBV4-2 and TRBJ2-3, with 14 bases identical to TRBD2. Germline-derived CDR1 and CDR2 are LGHNA and YNFKEQ. V shed 4 bases and J 0 bases; nucleotides not matched to a gene: 6. The CDR3 has 18 amino acids.